The 13 T cell receptor beta chains given below trace back to one sample, sequenced in a study of response to subunit inactivated influenza vaccine. Via MiXCR, TCRdb re-called the RT-PCR reads, giving one row per CDR3 protein. The repertoire holds about 700,000 distinct CDR3 sequences, with around 16% as singletons. Sequencing used PBMCs from blood, obtained roughly 13 days after vaccination. These receptors all come from a man aged 50 to 59 who received an inactivated influenza vaccine.

This rearrangement joins TRBV3-1 to TRBJ2-3; D is unclear. Trimming took off 1 base at V and 2 bases at J, with 13 bases between the two ends. The CDR3 spans 16 residues. The germline V gene has CDR1 LGHDT and CDR2 YNNKEL (reference sequence). The CDR3 DNA follows: TGTGCCAGCAGCCAAGGTCTACGGTTGACCACAGATACGCAGTATTTT. This gives the protein CASSQGLRLTTDTQYF.

The rearrangement uses TRBV3-1 and TRBJ2-1; the match to TRBD1 covers 8 bases. This CDR3 has 16 residues. J gave up 3 bases and V 4 bases, and 8 bases lay outside the gene matches. CDR1 and CDR2 from the germline V gene are LGHDT and YNNKEL (reference sequence). The CDR3 spells CASSPQDRADYNEQFF. CDR3 coding DNA: TGTGCCAGCAGCCCACAGGACAGGGCCGACTACAATGAGCAGTTCTTC.

This clonotype was seen a handful of times. The rearrangement uses TRBV3-1 and TRBJ2-2; no clear D. The germline gives CDR1 LGHDT, CDR2 YNNKEL (reference sequence). The CDR3 spans 19 residues. Trimming left V 0 bases short and J 2 bases short, with 19 bases between. CDR3 DNA: TGTGCCAGCAGCCAAGATGAACCCTCCTCGTTTCGTAACACCGGGGAGCTGTTTTTT. Its translation: CASSQDEPSSFRNTGELFF.

The chain has TRBV6-1 and TRBJ2-3; D possibly corresponds to TRBD2 (6 bases). V was trimmed by 8 bases and J by 3 bases, leaving 9 bases between them. Germline-derived CDR1 and CDR2 are MNHNS and SASEGT. This CDR3 comprises 12 residues. The CDR3 DNA reads as TGTGCCAGCGCGGGACCTACAGATACGCAGTATTTT. It yields the protein CASAGPTDTQYF.

This clonotype showed up just a few times. This rearrangement joins TRBV20-1 to TRBJ2-2; the match to TRBD1 covers 7 bases. V trimming: 3 bases; J trimming: 3 bases; junction bases outside the gene matches: 1. This CDR3 spans 13 amino acids. Germline CDR1 DFQATT, CDR2 SNEGSKA (reference sequence). CDR3 in amino acids: CSARDRYTGELFF. CDR3 sequence (DNA): TGCAGTGCTAGGGACAGGTACACCGGGGAGCTGTTTTTT.

This clonotype came up a few times. This chain connects TRBV12-3 or TRBV12-4 to TRBJ2-1, with 7 bases identical to TRBD2. The length of the CDR3 is 17 residues. Germline trimming cut 5 bases from V and 4 bases from J; bases unmatched to any gene: 14. The CDR3 loop is CASSPTTLAVGYNEQFF. As DNA, the CDR3 is TGTGCCAGCAGTCCCACCACTCTAGCGGTGGGATACAATGAGCAGTTCTTC.

This clonotype occurred a few times. The J gene is TRBJ2-1, the V gene TRBV5-1, with a possible D match to TRBD2 (7 bases). Germline V gene lookup returns CDR1 SGHRS and CDR2 YFSETQ. Between the trimmed V and J ends, which lost 1 base and 10 bases, there was a span of 18 bases. The CDR3 spans 15 residues. The CDR3 spells CASSLNGGRPWEQFF. CDR3 nucleotides: TGCGCCAGCAGCTTGAACGGGGGGCGGCCTTGGGAGCAGTTCTTC.

The chain links TRBV7-8 to TRBJ1-1; 7 bases map to TRBD1. This CDR3 is 16 amino acids long. Per germline, CDR1 SGHVS and CDR2 FQNEAQ. Unmatched junction bases numbered 9, after V lost 5 bases and J lost 0 bases. The CDR3 loop is CASSPRTGVMNTEAFF. The CDR3 nucleotides read TGTGCCAGCAGCCCTCGGACAGGTGTCATGAACACTGAAGCTTTCTTT. Full variable domain (missing parts from reference TRBV7-8 and TRBJ1-1): GAGVSQSPRYKVAKRGQDVALRCDPISGHVSLFWYQQALGQGPEFLTYFQNEAQLDKSGLPSDRFFAERPEGSVSTLKIQRTQQEDSAVYLCASSPRTGVMNTEAFFGQGTRLTVV.

This clonotype came up many times. The chain is built from TRBV7-3 and TRBJ1-1, with a weak D call TRBD1 (6 bases). The CDR3 totals 15 residues. Germline V CDR1 and CDR2: SGHTA, FQGTGA. Trimming left V 5 bases short and J 4 bases short, with 17 bases between. CDR3 sequence: CASSPQGTGSTEAFF. CDR3 DNA sequence: TGTGCCAGCAGCCCCCAGGGGACGGGGAGCACTGAAGCTTTCTTT.

There are a few counts of this clonotype. The rearrangement links TRBV3-1 to TRBJ2-5; 7 nucleotides align to TRBD2. The CDR3 contains 17 residues. From germline, CDR1 is LGHDT and CDR2 YNNKEL (reference sequence). V shed 0 bases and J 5 bases; nucleotides not matched to a gene: 12. CDR3 loop: CASSQEVRLARRETQYF. As DNA, the CDR3 is TGTGCCAGCAGCCAAGAGGTTCGACTAGCCCGTAGGGAGACCCAGTACTTC.

The rearrangement uses TRBV4-2 and TRBJ1-1; unclear D gene. This CDR3 has 13 amino acids. V was pared by 0 bases and J by 6 bases, with 8 bases between. Germline CDR1 and CDR2: LGHNA and YNFKEQ. CDR3 residues: CASSQDGDAEAFF. CDR3 nucleotides: TGTGCCAGCAGCCAAGATGGGGATGCTGAAGCTTTCTTT.

This clonotype was counted only a few times. The rearrangement links TRBV6-1 to TRBJ2-1; D ambiguous. There are 11 residues in the CDR3. Per germline, CDR1 MNHNS and CDR2 SASEGT. Trimming took 3 bases from V and 12 from J, leaving 9 bases between them. Here the CDR3 DNA reads TGTGCCAGCAGTGAGCGTCCGCGGCAGTTCTTC. As protein: CASSERPRQFF.

The rearrangement uses TRBV7-2 and TRBJ2-6; either TRBD1 or TRBD2 may fit D (6 bases each). The ends were cut back, 5 bases at V and 4 bases at J, with 18 bases in the middle. This CDR3 has 17 amino acids. Germline lookup yields CDR1 SGHTA and CDR2 FQGNSA. CDR3 loop: CASSLRWGASGANVLTF. CDR3 DNA: TGTGCCAGCAGCCTAAGGTGGGGGGCCTCGGGGGCCAACGTCCTGACTTTC.